A single sample is the source of the 12 T cell receptor beta chains below, sequenced in a study of OX40 agonist ivuxolimab in advanced cancers. Profiling relied on immunoSEQ multiplex PCR, and the TCRdb table lists in-frame clones only, not all of them. The table records about 75,000 clones, around 83% of them present only once. The source material was CD4+ or CD8+ T cells sorted from blood, sampled in a trial of the OX40 agonist ivuxolimab. Source of these receptors: an adult with an advanced solid tumor such as melanoma, head and neck, liver or kidney cancer.

This rearrangement joins TRBV10-3 to TRBJ2-1, with D possibly TRBD2 on 6 matching bases. V was trimmed by 4 bases and J by 11 bases, leaving 12 bases between them. Germline V gene lookup returns CDR1 ENHRY and CDR2 SYGVKD. This CDR3 comprises 12 residues. CDR3 bases: TGTGCCATCAGTGGGCAGGAGGGGAAGCAGTTCTTC. It yields the protein CAISGQEGKQFF.

The chain couples TRBV28 to TRBJ1-4; 10 positions match TRBD1. Germline CDR1 reads MDHEN; CDR2 reads SYDVKM. The CDR3 is made up of 15 amino acids. The V segment lost 6 bases and the J segment 5 bases; nucleotides outside the gene matches: 6. CDR3 sequence (DNA): TGTGCCAGCAGCCTCCCGGGACAGGGGAATGAAAAACTGTTTTTT. Protein: CASSLPGQGNEKLFF.

The V call is TRBV7-6, the J call TRBJ2-1; 12 bases are shared with TRBD2. Losses at the gene ends were 5 bases for V and 0 bases for J; bases not matched to a gene: 14. The V gene's germline CDR1 is SGHVS and CDR2 FNYEAQ. This CDR3 contains 20 residues. The CDR3 DNA reads TGTGCCAGCAGCCTAACCCCGACTAGCGGGGGAATGAGCTCCTACAATGAGCAGTTCTTC. As protein: CASSLTPTSGGMSSYNEQFF. The full variable domain, its missing parts supplied by reference TRBV7-6 and TRBJ2-1, is GAGVSQSPRYKVTKRGQDVALRCDPISGHVSLYWYRQALGQGPEFLTYFNYEAQQDKSGLPNDRFSAERPEGSISTLTIQRTEQRDSAMYRCASSLTPTSGGMSSYNEQFFGPGTRLTVL.

The rearrangement joins TRBV18 to TRBJ2-3, with 10 bases identical to TRBD2. This CDR3 is 21 amino acids long. Trimming cost V 5 bases and J 0 bases; bases outside gene matches: 20. Germline V gene data show CDR1 as KGHSH and CDR2 as LQKENI. CDR3 sequence: CASSATESSGGYGSSTDTQYF. DNA of the CDR3: TGTGCCAGCTCAGCAACGGAGTCTAGCGGGGGTTATGGCTCTAGCACAGATACGCAGTATTTT.

The V call is TRBV29-1, the J call TRBJ1-1; D possibly corresponds to TRBD1 (5 bases). The V gene's germline CDR1 is SQVTM and CDR2 ANQGSEA. This CDR3 comprises 13 residues. V was trimmed by 6 bases and J by 1 base, leaving 12 bases between them. The CDR3 sequence is CSVFQGGNTEAFF. DNA for the CDR3: TGCAGCGTATTCCAGGGCGGGAACACTGAAGCTTTCTTT. The full variable domain, completed using reference TRBV29-1 and TRBJ1-1, is SAVISQKPSRDICQRGTSLTIQCQVDSQVTMMFWYRQQPGQSLTLIATANQGSEATYESGFVIDKFPISRPNLTFSTLTVSNMSPEDSSIYLCSVFQGGNTEAFFGQGTRLTVV.

The CDR3 region has the DNA TGTGCCAGCAGCCCCTATAGGAGTGGACAGGTTCAAGAGACCCAGTACTTC. It is translated as CASSPYRSGQVQETQYF. The chain employs TRBV7-3 and TRBJ2-5, with TRBD1 identical over 7 bases. V lost 5 bases to trimming and J lost 2 bases; unmatched junction nucleotides: 14. This CDR3 has 17 amino acids. CDR1 is SGHTA and CDR2 is FQGTGA in the germline V gene.

The J gene is TRBJ1-3, the V gene TRBV30; D is possibly TRBD1 (5 bases). Trimming removed 0 bases at V and 3 bases at J, with 18 bases between. This CDR3 is built from 17 residues. CDR1 and CDR2 (germline): GTSNPN, SVGIG (reference sequence). CDR3 bases: TGTGCCTGGAGTGTAAGGACCGGGACCACGGGTGGAAACACCATATATTTT. Amino acids: CAWSVRTGTTGGNTIYF.

V gene TRBV6-1 combines with J gene TRBJ1-2, with D unresolved. CDR1 is MNHNS, CDR2 SASEGT, per germline. V was trimmed by 10 bases and J by 6 bases, leaving 15 bases between them. The CDR3 consists of 12 residues. CDR3 in DNA: TGTGCCATCCTTAAGGCAGATCATGGCTACACCTTC. This sequence encodes CAILKADHGYTF.

CDR3 sequence reads: CASSVSGTGIYSPLHF. CDR3 DNA: TGTGCCAGCAGCGTCTCCGGGACAGGGATCTATTCACCCCTCCACTTT. The chain recombines TRBV7-9 with TRBJ1-6; 9 nucleotides line up with TRBD1. Germline V gene lookup returns CDR1 SEHNR and CDR2 FQNEAQ (reference sequence). The CDR3 has 16 amino acids. The V gene end was trimmed by 5 bases and the J gene end by 8 bases; junction bases not matched to a gene: 10.

V and J are TRBV28 and TRBJ2-3; 7 bases fit TRBD1. CDR1 and CDR2 (germline): MDHEN, SYDVKM. Trimming cost V 6 bases and J 1 base; bases outside gene matches: 7. The CDR3 length is 15 residues. CDR3 region: CASRLQGVGTDTQYF. The CDR3 region has the DNA TGTGCCAGCAGACTTCAGGGGGTCGGCACAGATACGCAGTATTTT.

This clone was counted once. V usage is TRBV6-5 and J usage is TRBJ1-1, with TRBD1 matching over 9 bases. The germline V gene has CDR1 MNHEY and CDR2 SVGAGI. J was trimmed by 12 bases and V by 6 bases; bases with no gene match: 5. CDR3 length: 11 residues. The CDR3 nucleotides are TGTGCCAGCAGCCGTGGGACAGGGACTTTCTTT. Translation: CASSRGTGTFF.

The chain carries TRBV7-2 and TRBJ2-5; 13 bases map to TRBD2. Looked up from germline, CDR1 is SGHTA and CDR2 is FQGNSA. This CDR3 contains 16 residues. Trimming removed 4 bases from V and 5 bases from J; junction bases left unmatched: 7. DNA for the CDR3: TGTGCCAGCAGCTCACTAGCGGGGGGGGGCGGTGAGACCCAGTACTTC. Translating it yields CASSSLAGGGGETQYF.